These T cell receptor beta chains were read from a single sample in a study of CD8 T cells in Susac syndrome. One entry per CDR3 protein, called by TCRdb with MiXCR from the immunoSEQ multiplex PCR reads. Counted here are 170,000 or so distinct CDR3 sequences, around 93% occurring once; the ten biggest clones make up under 0.095%. The sequenced sample consisted of CD4+ T cells from PBMCs. Receptors originate from a human donor with multiple sclerosis. The CDR3 runs from the conserved cysteine through the conserved F or W. A D gene is named only where the DNA matches it firmly. The size of a clone is reported for some rows only, either as once, few or many, or as a class for expanded clones.

.,TRBJ2-3,TRBV3-1,TRBD2,CASSQSAGGLGTDTQYF,TGTGCCAGCAGCCAATCTGCGGGGGGGCTTGGCACAGATACGCAGTATTTT
.,TRBJ1-2,TRBV6-5,TRBD1,CASSYLAGGQYGYTF,TGTGCCAGCAGTTACCTTGCAGGGGGGCAATATGGCTACACCTTC
.,TRBJ2-3,TRBV30,.,CAWSRFSGPGTDTQYF,TGTGCCTGGAGTCGATTTAGTGGGCCAGGCACAGATACGCAGTATTTT
.,TRBJ2-1,TRBV28,.,CASSVAVEEQFF,TGTGCCAGCAGCGTCGCGGTTGAGGAGCAGTTCTTC
.,TRBJ1-2,TRBV3-1,.,CASSQDGTGYGYTF,TGTGCCAGCAGCCAAGATGGGACGGGCTATGGCTACACCTTC
.,TRBJ2-3,TRBV6-5,TRBD2,CASSYGTGGHGDTQYF,TGTGCCAGCAGTTACGGAACGGGAGGCCATGGAGATACGCAGTATTTT
.,TRBJ2-3,TRBV24-1,.,CATRPQVGDTQYF,TGTGCCACCAGACCCCAGGTCGGGGATACGCAGTATTTT
.,TRBJ1-2,TRBV29-1,.,CSVGGPTRGGYTF,TGCAGCGTTGGGGGACCGACACGGGGGGGCTACACCTTC
.,TRBJ1-5,TRBV30,.,CAWSGRDNQPQHF,TGTGCCTGGAGTGGCAGAGACAATCAGCCCCAGCATTTT
once,TRBJ2-2,TRBV10-2,TRBD2,CASKWREDTGELFF,TGCGCCAGCAAGTGGCGGGAGGACACCGGGGAGCTGTTTTTT
.,TRBJ2-7,TRBV30,.,CAWSAYLYPEQYF,TGTGCCTGGAGTGCATATCTGTATCCCGAGCAGTACTTC
.,TRBJ2-5,TRBV4-3,TRBD2,CASSQESPAGGRGTQYF,TGCGCCAGCAGCCAAGAGTCACCAGCGGGGGGGAGGGGGACCCAGTACTTC
.,TRBJ2-7,TRBV6-1,TRBD1,CASRLTGTGGYEQYF,TGTGCCAGCAGATTAACCGGGACAGGGGGCTACGAGCAGTACTTC
.,TRBJ2-7,TRBV5-1,.,CASSLGPSSVEQYF,TGCGCCAGCAGCTTGGGACCCTCCAGCGTCGAGCAGTACTTC
.,TRBJ1-5,TRBV10-1,.,CASSEYRGQPQHF,TGCGCCAGCAGTGAGTATAGGGGCCAGCCCCAGCATTTT
.,TRBJ1-1,TRBV12-3/TRBV12-4,.,CASSTGSRVNTEAFF,TGTGCCAGCAGTACAGGGTCGCGAGTGAACACTGAAGCTTTCTTT
.,TRBJ1-4,TRBV5-6,TRBD1,CASSLTGGETNEKLFF,TGTGCCAGCAGCTTGACAGGGGGCGAGACTAATGAAAAACTGTTTTTT
.,TRBJ1-4,TRBV18,.,CASSPGVNEKLFF,TGTGCCAGCTCACCAGGTGTTAATGAAAAACTGTTTTTT